The clone carrying this T cell receptor (beta chain) was seen a few times. The antigen is not known. Between the trimmed V and J ends, which lost 5 bases and 9 bases, there was a span of 18 bases. The CDR3 is 14 residues long. The V gene's germline CDR1 is SGHTA and CDR2 FQGTGA. This sample was included in a study of cytomegalovirus exposure and HLA in healthy donors. Study results and limitations: Later analysis identified several of the most significant clusters that appeared linked to common viral pathogens. According to a later analysis, most TCR beta chains associated with CMV appeared HLA-restricted.

The PCR ran on 60 Vbeta and 13 Jbeta primers. Original data processing: Unique TCR beta chains totaled roughly 81 million in a later count, with some 10 million of them shared. TCRdb's copy holds only in-frame clones and misses some; the assay was immunoSEQ multiplex PCR. V, J and clone size derive from that table, while D and trimming were established from the DNA sequence. The sample carries fewer than 130,000 clones, about four fifths recorded once. The chain is built from TRBV7-3 and TRBJ2-3; possibly TRBD1 for D (8 bases). This sequence was found in a woman aged 55-70 years in good health and CMV-seropositive. The sequencing sample was made of PBMCs. CDR3 DNA sequence: TGTGCCAGCAGCAAGACAGGGGCGGGGGACACGCAGTATTTT. Amino acids: CASSKTGAGDTQYF.